This TCR beta chain emerged from a study of Graves' ophthalmopathy and Graves' hyperthyroidism. Study-level results: Blood also contained most of the expanded thyroid clonotypes above 0.001 frequency.

The V end lost 3 bases, the J end lost 6 bases, and 12 bases lay between the germline ends. The CDR3 length is 13 residues. CDR1 and CDR2 (germline): KGHSH, LQKENI. For repertoire sequencing, the TCR beta CDR3 regions were amplified from RNA transcripts. Second-round multiplex PCR followed a first-round RT-PCR using HTBI primers. TCRdb ran MiXCR on the multiplex PCR reads and lists one entry per CDR3 protein. The sample shows hundreds of thousands of distinct CDR3 sequences, roughly 20% of them seen only once. In this sample, this clonotype turned up many times. The antigen remains unidentified. Cases classed as stable hyperthyroidism had no ophthalmopathy within 18 months of follow-up. Diagnosis used clinical symptoms, serum thyroxine, TRAb, thyroid ultrasound and orbital computed tomography.

The source is a woman between 18 and 29 years old with stable Graves' hyperthyroidism. Some clones in this sample may be carry-over from other donors' samples. V is TRBV18 and J is TRBJ2-7; D gene uncertain. Sequencing was performed on peripheral blood. The CDR3 region has the DNA TGTGCCAGCTCACCTCTTAAGCTCTCCGAGCAGTACTTC. Protein: CASSPLKLSEQYF.